This TCR beta chain was captured in a study of shared T cell receptors in the human thymus. CDR3 length equals 15 residues. The V segment lost 8 bases and the J segment 9 bases; nucleotides outside the gene matches: 15. Germline assignment: CDR1 WSHSY and CDR2 SAAADI. Here immunoSEQ multiplex PCR was the method, and the copy in TCRdb shows in-frame clones only, minus some. The repertoire includes hundreds of thousands of clones, approximately 90% of them detected once, and about 0.01% sits in the top ten. These sequences were also reported in another study, on human thymus T cells.

Material for sequencing was thymocytes. The rearrangement links TRBV10-2 to TRBJ1-1; TRBD1 matches at 10 bases. This receptor was obtained from a boy under two years old with a congenital heart defect. CDR3 nucleotide sequence: TGCGCCAGCGCCCCGGACAGGGGGACCTCCGGCAAAGCTTTCTTT. Protein sequence: CASAPDRGTSGKAFF.